A single sample gave rise to the 30 T cell receptor beta chains below, sequenced in a study of blood T cell repertoires in COVID-19. Method: immunoSEQ multiplex PCR; TCRdb's copy keeps in-frame clones and lacks some. This table holds 140,000 or so clones, just under 90% found once. Sequencing was performed on peripheral blood. The origin of the receptors is a woman aged 80 or older with acute or convalescent COVID-19.

This chain links TRBV7-3 with TRBJ2-3, with 9 bases that match TRBD2. CDR1 is SGHTA, CDR2 FQGTGA, per germline. The CDR3 extends over 15 amino acids. Germline trimming cut 5 bases from V and 1 base from J; bases unmatched to any gene: 4. CDR3 DNA: TGTGCCAGCAGCAGACCTAGCGGGGGCACAGATACGCAGTATTTT. This sequence encodes CASSRPSGGTDTQYF.

The gene calls are TRBV18 and TRBJ1-5, with a tentative D call TRBD1 (5 bases). The CDR3 is made up of 16 amino acids. V was clipped by 1 base and J by 6 bases, with 16 bases between them. Germline V CDR1 and CDR2: KGHSH, LQKENI. The CDR3 protein is CASSPQSSRGGQPQHF. In nucleotides, the CDR3 is TGTGCCAGCTCACCACAGTCGAGTCGGGGGGGTCAGCCCCAGCATTTT.

The CDR3 region has the DNA TGTGCCAGCAGTTTCCGGGGGATAAACCTGAACACTGAAGCTTTCTTT. As protein: CASSFRGINLNTEAFF. The chain joins TRBV28 to TRBJ1-1, with D perhaps TRBD1 (5 bases). Germline V gene data show CDR1 as MDHEN and CDR2 as SYDVKM. The CDR3 sequence is 16 residues long. V dropped 3 bases and J dropped 0 bases, with 14 bases sitting between them. Variable domain in full (rest from reference TRBV28 and TRBJ1-1): DVKVTQSSRYLVKRTGEKVFLECVQDMDHENMFWYRQDPGLGLRLIYFSYDVKMKEKGDIPEGYSVSREKKERFSLILESASTNQTSMYLCASSFRGINLNTEAFFGQGTRLTVV.

This sequence joins TRBV27 and TRBJ2-2; a possible D gene is TRBD1 (6 bases). Germline CDR1 is MNHEY and CDR2 is SMNVEV (reference sequence). Between the trimmed V and J ends, which lost 2 bases and 0 bases, there was a span of 7 bases. This CDR3 is built from 15 residues. The CDR3 bases are TGTGCCAGCAGTTTAAACAGGGCGAACACCGGGGAGCTGTTTTTT. Its translation is CASSLNRANTGELFF.

The chain carries TRBV10-2 and TRBJ1-1; 12 nucleotides line up with TRBD1. The germline V gene has CDR1 WSHSY and CDR2 SAAADI. V was pared by 1 base and J by 5 bases, with 2 bases of the junction left unmatched. This CDR3 has 15 residues. The CDR3 DNA reads TGCGCCAGCAGTGAGTGGGACAGGGGGCGAACTGAAGCTTTCTTT. This sequence encodes CASSEWDRGRTEAFF.

The rearrangement uses TRBV24-1 and TRBJ1-6; unclear D gene. Trimming took off 8 bases at V and 0 bases at J, with 13 bases between the two ends. The CDR3 consists of 16 residues. CDR1 and CDR2 (germline): KGHDR, SFDVKD. For the CDR3, the DNA is TGTGCCACCAATACCCGAGAAAGCTCCTATAATTCACCCCTCCACTTT. Amino acids: CATNTRESSYNSPLHF.

This clone was recorded once. This rearrangement joins TRBV28 to TRBJ1-1; tentative D call: TRBD1 (5 bases). The length of the CDR3 is 16 residues. Between the trimmed V and J ends, which lost 2 bases and 7 bases, there was a span of 20 bases. The germline V gene encodes CDR1 MDHEN and CDR2 SYDVKM. CDR3 in amino acids: CASSLGGSQGLDEAFF. CDR3 bases: TGTGCCAGCAGTTTAGGGGGGTCCCAGGGATTAGATGAAGCTTTCTTT.

The chain employs TRBV7-2 and TRBJ1-1; no firm D call. Between the trimmed V and J ends, which lost 3 bases and 8 bases, there was a span of 16 bases. CDR1 SGHTA and CDR2 FQGNSA come from the germline V gene. CDR3 size: 14 residues. CDR3 in amino acids: CASSFEALVTEAFF. CDR3 DNA sequence: TGTGCCAGCAGCTTCGAGGCTTTGGTCACGGAAGCTTTCTTT.

V and J are TRBV5-4 and TRBJ1-2; possibly TRBD1 for D (6 bases). The ends were cut back, 6 bases at V and 4 bases at J, with 22 bases in the middle. This CDR3 has 16 residues. Germline V CDR1 and CDR2: SGHNT, YYREEE (reference sequence). Written as DNA, the CDR3 is TGTGCCAGCATCCCGGGGGGCAGTCTCTCTGGCTATGGCTACACCTTC. This codes for CASIPGGSLSGYGYTF.

This clone was found a few times. The gene calls are TRBV11-2 and TRBJ1-2, with D hard to call. V gave up 2 bases and J gave up 5 bases, with 15 bases separating them. The CDR3 totals 15 residues. Germline CDR1 reads SGHAT; CDR2 reads FQNNGV. CDR3: CASSLIRRESYGYTF. The CDR3 coding sequence is TGTGCCAGCAGCTTAATTCGGAGGGAGTCGTATGGCTACACCTTC.

This chain joins TRBV6-2 or TRBV6-3 and TRBJ2-1; 14 bases are a match to TRBD2. J was trimmed by 12 bases and V by 2 bases; bases with no gene match: 12. The CDR3 is made up of 17 amino acids. Germline CDR1 reads MNHEY; CDR2 reads SVGEGT. The CDR3 DNA sequence: TGTGCCAGCAGTTACCAGGGACTAGCGGGGGCGTTACTGGGGCAGTTCTTC. As protein: CASSYQGLAGALLGQFF.

The chain is built from TRBV5-5 and TRBJ2-7; 8 nucleotides agree with TRBD1. Germline CDR1 is SGHKS and CDR2 is YYEKEE (reference sequence). The junction had 7 bases not matched to a gene; V was cut back by 5 bases and J by 3 bases. The CDR3 covers 14 residues. The CDR3 sequence is CASRPGTGLYEQYF. In nucleotides, the CDR3 is TGTGCCAGCAGACCTGGGACAGGACTCTACGAGCAGTACTTC.

V and J are TRBV6-2 or TRBV6-3 and TRBJ1-5; possible D gene TRBD1, 6 bases. V lost 6 bases and J 3 bases, leaving 12 bases between the germline ends. The germline CDR1 and CDR2 sequences are MNHEY and SVGEGT. The CDR3 is 14 residues long. The CDR3 DNA is TGTGCCAGCAGCCGGGACACCTTCAATCAGCCCCAGCATTTT. It translates to CASSRDTFNQPQHF.

This chain joins TRBV19 and TRBJ1-3; TRBD1 might be the D (5 bases). In germline, CDR1 is LNHDA, CDR2 SQIVND (reference sequence). The V end was cut by 6 bases, the J end by 12 bases, with 15 bases between. The CDR3 has 12 residues. CDR3 in amino acids: CASRRPGGGIYF. The CDR3 coding sequence is TGTGCCAGTAGACGCCCGGGGGGGGGCATATATTTT. Full variable domain (remainder filled in from reference TRBV19 and TRBJ1-3): DGGITQSPKYLFRKEGQNVTLSCEQNLNHDAMYWYRQDPGQGLRLIYYSQIVNDFQKGDIAEGYSVSREKKESFPLTVTSAQKNPTAFYLCASRRPGGGIYFGEGSWLTVV.

The chain carries TRBV18 and TRBJ1-6; 9 positions agree with TRBD1. The CDR3 consists of 16 residues. The V and J ends lost 1 base and 8 bases, in that order; junction bases with no gene match: 6. Germline V lookup: CDR1 KGHSH, CDR2 LQKENI. CDR3 residues: CASSPLDRGTHSPLHF. The CDR3 DNA reads TGTGCCAGCTCACCACTTGACAGGGGGACGCATTCACCCCTCCACTTT.

This clone has just a few counts. This chain connects TRBV19 to TRBJ1-1, with 7 bases aligning to TRBD1. The CDR3 loop spans 14 amino acids. The V and J ends lost 6 bases and 2 bases, in that order; junction bases with no gene match: 6. Looked up from germline, CDR1 is LNHDA and CDR2 is SQIVND (reference sequence). The chain's CDR3 is CASSPDRINTEAFF. The CDR3 nucleotides read TGTGCCAGTAGCCCGGACAGGATTAACACTGAAGCTTTCTTT.

The chain joins TRBV6-5 to TRBJ1-2; the D is unclear. CDR1 and CDR2 from the germline V gene are MNHEY and SVGAGI. The CDR3 covers 15 residues. Trimming took off 7 bases at V and 0 bases at J, with 15 bases between the two ends. CDR3 in amino acids: CASTLQVFANYGYTF. The CDR3 DNA reads TGTGCCAGCACCCTTCAGGTTTTTGCTAACTATGGCTACACCTTC.

This chain joins TRBV5-1 and TRBJ2-5; D not certain. CDR1 and CDR2 (germline): SGHRS, YFSETQ. Between the trimmed V and J ends, which lost 0 bases and 1 base, there was a span of 7 bases. CDR3 size: 14 residues. The CDR3 sequence is CASSLAGPQETQYF. The CDR3 DNA reads TGCGCCAGCAGCTTGGCTGGGCCCCAAGAGACCCAGTACTTC.

The V gene is TRBV3-1 (or the pseudogene TRBV3-2), the J gene TRBJ1-1; possible D gene TRBD1, 5 bases. This CDR3 has 13 amino acids. Germline V gene data show CDR1 as LGHDT and CDR2 as YNNKEL (reference sequence). Trimming cost V 6 bases and J 0 bases, with 8 bases left between them. This CDR3 is CASSGGMNTEAFF. For the CDR3, the DNA is TGTGCCAGCAGTGGGGGGATGAACACTGAAGCTTTCTTT.

This clone was observed a single time. The V gene is TRBV11-1, the J gene TRBJ2-7; no clear D. V was pared by 1 base and J by 5 bases, with 15 bases between. Germline V gene lookup returns CDR1 SGHAT and CDR2 FQDESV (reference sequence). CDR3 size: 15 residues. The CDR3 protein is CASSLGAGKGHEQYF. CDR3 nucleotide sequence: TGTGCCAGCAGCTTAGGGGCAGGCAAAGGCCACGAGCAGTACTTC.

The sample holds a few counts of this clone. The chain uses TRBV11-1 and TRBJ2-7; D might be TRBD1 (5 bases). Germline CDR1 is SGHAT and CDR2 is FQDESV (reference sequence). The CDR3 is made up of 14 amino acids. Trimming took off 2 bases at V and 2 bases at J, with 10 bases between the two ends. DNA for the CDR3: TGTGCCAGCAGCTTAAAGACAGAAACCTACGAGCAGTACTTC. Encoded protein: CASSLKTETYEQYF.

This chain links TRBV20-1 with TRBJ1-1; D remains unclear. Trimming removed 2 bases at V and 5 bases at J, with 6 bases between. The CDR3 has 11 amino acids. Germline assignment: CDR1 DFQATT and CDR2 SNEGSKA (reference sequence). This CDR3 reads CSARRVTEAFF. CDR3 bases: TGCAGTGCTAGACGGGTTACTGAAGCTTTCTTT.

The chain carries TRBV3-1 (or the pseudogene TRBV3-2) and TRBJ1-2, with 8 bases fitting TRBD1. After removal of 1 base from V and 7 bases from J, the junction contained 5 bases not matched to a gene. The CDR3 has 14 amino acids. Germline CDR1 LGHDT, CDR2 YNNKEL (reference sequence). CDR3 DNA: TGTGCCAGCAGCCAAGCCTCAGGGGGCTTTGGCTACACCTTC. This translates into CASSQASGGFGYTF.

The chain uses TRBV18 and TRBJ1-4; 7 nucleotides agree with TRBD1. The V segment lost 3 bases and the J segment 8 bases; nucleotides outside the gene matches: 6. CDR3 size: 14 residues. Germline V gives CDR1 KGHSH, CDR2 LQKENI. CDR3 nucleotide sequence: TGTGCCAGCTCACCGGGACAGCCTGTAGAAAAACTGTTTTTT. Translating gives CASSPGQPVEKLFF.

The chain combines TRBV2 with TRBJ2-5, with 10 bases lining up with TRBD1. This CDR3 contains 13 residues. The ends lost 5 bases at V and 4 bases at J; junction bases unmatched: 1. CDR1 is SNHLY and CDR2 is FYNNEI in the germline V gene. Here the CDR3 reads CASSRDRGETQYF. CDR3 in DNA: TGTGCCAGCAGTCGGGACAGGGGAGAGACCCAGTACTTC.

This chain uses TRBV18 with TRBJ1-3, with D possibly matching TRBD1 (6 bases). The CDR3 spans 16 residues. V shed 1 base and J shed 2 bases, with 12 bases lying between them. From germline, CDR1 is KGHSH and CDR2 LQKENI. The CDR3 protein is CASSPLGTTTGNTIYF. CDR3 nucleotide sequence: TGTGCCAGCTCACCACTTGGGACAACTACTGGAAACACCATATATTTT.

The chain combines TRBV19 with TRBJ1-5; TRBD1 matches 11 bases. V shed 3 bases, J shed 1 base, and the junction held 2 bases outside the gene matches. CDR1 is LNHDA, CDR2 SQIVND, per germline (reference sequence). The CDR3 consists of 16 residues. The CDR3 bases are TGTGCCAGTAGTATTGGGGACAGGGGGAGCAATCAGCCCCAGCATTTT. It yields the protein CASSIGDRGSNQPQHF.

This clone was seen only a few times. The chain carries TRBV10-1 and TRBJ2-7; 10 nucleotides agree with TRBD1. CDR1 WNHNN and CDR2 SYGVQD come from the germline V gene (reference sequence). The CDR3 length is 14 residues. Unmatched junction bases numbered 7, after V lost 5 bases and J lost 6 bases. The CDR3 DNA reads as TGCGCCAGCAGTTCGGGACAGGGGATCGCCGAGCAGTACTTC. It yields the protein CASSSGQGIAEQYF.

The chain carries TRBV5-1 and TRBJ1-1; D perhaps matches TRBD1 (5 bases). This CDR3 comprises 15 residues. The V end was cut by 4 bases, the J end by 2 bases, with 15 bases between. Germline V gene sequence: CDR1 SGHRS, CDR2 YFSETQ. The CDR3, as DNA: TGCGCCAGCAGCCCGGCGGCAGGGCGAAACACTGAAGCTTTCTTT. Protein sequence: CASSPAAGRNTEAFF.

V gene TRBV6-5 combines with J gene TRBJ1-1; the D gene is possibly TRBD1 (6 bases). Germline CDR1 reads MNHEY; CDR2 reads SVGAGI. Trimming shortened V by 2 bases and J by 0 bases, and 13 bases separated the two germline ends. This CDR3 region has 16 residues. CDR3 DNA sequence: TGTGCCAGCAGTTACACAGGGTTGAGCATGAACACTGAAGCTTTCTTT. Encoded protein: CASSYTGLSMNTEAFF.